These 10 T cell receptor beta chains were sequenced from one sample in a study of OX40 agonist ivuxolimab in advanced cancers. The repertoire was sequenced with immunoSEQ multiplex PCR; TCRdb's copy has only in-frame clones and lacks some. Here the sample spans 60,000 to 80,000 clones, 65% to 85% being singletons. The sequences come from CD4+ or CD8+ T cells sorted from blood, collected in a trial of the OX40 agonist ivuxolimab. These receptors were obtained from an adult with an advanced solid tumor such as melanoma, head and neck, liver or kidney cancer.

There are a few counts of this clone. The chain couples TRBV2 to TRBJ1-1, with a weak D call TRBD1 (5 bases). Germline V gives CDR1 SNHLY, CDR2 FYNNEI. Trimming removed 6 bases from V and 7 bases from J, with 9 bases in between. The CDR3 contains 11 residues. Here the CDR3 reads CASSYDSEAFF. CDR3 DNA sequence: TGTGCCAGCAGCTATGACAGTGAAGCTTTCTTT.

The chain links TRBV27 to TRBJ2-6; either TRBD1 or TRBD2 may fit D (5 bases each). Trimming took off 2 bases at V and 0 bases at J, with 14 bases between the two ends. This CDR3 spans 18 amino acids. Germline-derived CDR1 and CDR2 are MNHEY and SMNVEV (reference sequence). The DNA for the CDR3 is TGTGCCAGCAGTTTAACGTTCGAGGGGTTCTCTGGGGCCAACGTCCTGACTTTC. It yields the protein CASSLTFEGFSGANVLTF.

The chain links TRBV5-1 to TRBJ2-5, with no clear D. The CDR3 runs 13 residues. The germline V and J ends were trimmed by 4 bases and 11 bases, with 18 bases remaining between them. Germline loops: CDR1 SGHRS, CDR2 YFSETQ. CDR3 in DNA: TGCGCCAGCAGCATTCGACCTGTCCGTGGGCAGTACTTC. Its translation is CASSIRPVRGQYF.

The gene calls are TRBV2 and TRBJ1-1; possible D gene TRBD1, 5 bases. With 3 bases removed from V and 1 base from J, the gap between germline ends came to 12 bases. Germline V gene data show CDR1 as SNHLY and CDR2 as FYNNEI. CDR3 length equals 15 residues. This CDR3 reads CASSEGLRRNTEAFF. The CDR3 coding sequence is TGTGCCAGCAGTGAGGGGCTTAGGAGGAACACTGAAGCTTTCTTT.

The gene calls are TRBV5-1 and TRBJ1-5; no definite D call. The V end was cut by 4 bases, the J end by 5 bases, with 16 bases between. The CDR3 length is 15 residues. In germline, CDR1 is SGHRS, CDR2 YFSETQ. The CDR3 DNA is TGCGCCAGCAGCGTGGAGGGCCATAATTATCAGCCCCAGCATTTT. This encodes CASSVEGHNYQPQHF.

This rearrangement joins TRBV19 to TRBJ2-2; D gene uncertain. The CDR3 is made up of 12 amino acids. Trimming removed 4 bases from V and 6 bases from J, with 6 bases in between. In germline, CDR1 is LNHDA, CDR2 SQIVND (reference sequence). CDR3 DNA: TGTGCCAGTAGTAAGGATCCCGGGGAGCTGTTTTTT. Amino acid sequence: CASSKDPGELFF.

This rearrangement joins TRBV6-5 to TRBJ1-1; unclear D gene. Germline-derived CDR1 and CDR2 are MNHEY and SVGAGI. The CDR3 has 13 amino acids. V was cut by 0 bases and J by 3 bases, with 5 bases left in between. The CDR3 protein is CASSYSSYTEAFF. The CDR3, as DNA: TGTGCCAGCAGTTACTCGTCATACACTGAAGCTTTCTTT.

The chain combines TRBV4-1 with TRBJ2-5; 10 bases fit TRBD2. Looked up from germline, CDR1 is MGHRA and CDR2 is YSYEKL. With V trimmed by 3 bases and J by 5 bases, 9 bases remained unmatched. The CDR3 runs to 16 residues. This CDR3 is CASSQRASGSGETQYF. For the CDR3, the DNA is TGCGCCAGCAGCCAGCGGGCTAGCGGGAGCGGGGAGACCCAGTACTTC.

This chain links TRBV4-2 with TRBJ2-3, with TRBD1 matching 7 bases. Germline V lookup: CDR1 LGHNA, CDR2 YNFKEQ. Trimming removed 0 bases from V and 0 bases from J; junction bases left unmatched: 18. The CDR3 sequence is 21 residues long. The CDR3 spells CASSQEGQGGQFSHSTDTQYF. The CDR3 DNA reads TGTGCCAGCAGCCAAGAAGGCCAAGGGGGCCAATTTTCCCATAGCACAGATACGCAGTATTTT.

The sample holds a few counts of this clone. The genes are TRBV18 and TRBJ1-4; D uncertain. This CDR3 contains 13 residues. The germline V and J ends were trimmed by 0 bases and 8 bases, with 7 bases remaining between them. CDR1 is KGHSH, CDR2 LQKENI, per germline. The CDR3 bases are TGTGCCAGCTCACCACCGGCATCAGAAAAACTGTTTTTT. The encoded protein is CASSPPASEKLFF.